Given below is one TCR beta chain in context. Its recognized antigen is unknown. Per-base qualities were not stored, and no clone one base away is much larger. This sample stems from a study of blood T cell repertoires in COVID-19 (dated by TCRdb to 2018 to 2020). For context, the study as a whole: The collaborator samples originated in the United States, Italy and Spain and spanned the acute and convalescent phases of COVID-19. The prospective study material was composed of cDNA or gDNA derived from T cells, B-cell-depleted T cells, or PBMCs. Subjects who had been exposed to COVID-19, were actively infected with it, or had recovered from it provided the deeply sampled blood TCRbeta repertoires that made up the dataset. The repertoires were released in a freely available public database intended as a resource for research on the immune response to SARS-CoV-2. Samples came from the ongoing ImmuneRACE study (first 160 participants) plus 1,254 subjects from 6 global collaborators. A de-identified subject ID, COVID-19 status, age in years and sex were almost always included in the sample metadata. Where HLA class I and class II types were available, the types were taken from metadata supplied by the sample provider, not from assay-based typing.

Each collaborating institution followed its own protocols to collect whole blood in K2EDTA tubes. For TCRbeta analysis, collaborators shipped samples as frozen whole blood, isolated PBMCs, or DNA extracted from either of those sample types. Trimming removed 8 bases from V and 2 bases from J, leaving 16 bases between the germline ends. Taken from cysteine to phenylalanine, the CDR3 has 14 residues. Solely the CDR3 DNA is kept, with 42 bases framed from the first base. CDR1 MGHDK and CDR2 SYGVNS are derived from the germline V gene. The immunoSEQ Assay, a bias-controlled multiplex PCR, was used to amplify TCRbeta CDR3 regions from genomic DNA. The study's processing was this. Nucleated cell counts per sample were estimated from amplification of reference gene primers within the assay. To quantify the absolute abundance of each unique TCRbeta CDR3 rearrangement, sequence reads were collapsed and filtered. For each sample, productive Simpson clonality was calculated as the square root of Simpson's diversity index over productive rearrangements. TCRdb re-hosts the immuneACCESS table, in-frame sequences only. Its copies lack some clones; in the studies checked, an unresolved V gene accounts for under half of them, and the cause for the rest is not known. That table supplies the V and J calls and clone size; D and trimming were determined from the DNA. Here the sample has approximately 40,000 clones; roughly 90% occur a single time. Clones ranked in the top ten supply approximately 23% of the sample.

Broader findings and caveats from the paper: The quantity of clinical and demographic metadata differed by source and by participant and was supplied without curation.

The source material was peripheral blood. This TCR was recovered from a woman older than 75 in a cohort sampled during active or convalescent COVID-19. The chain uses TRBV25-1 and TRBJ2-7; the best D guess is TRBD1, with 8 bases matching. Here is the DNA: TGTGCCAGCCGGAACAGGGGGGGAGCCTACGAGCAGTACTTC. The translation is CASRNRGGAYEQYF.